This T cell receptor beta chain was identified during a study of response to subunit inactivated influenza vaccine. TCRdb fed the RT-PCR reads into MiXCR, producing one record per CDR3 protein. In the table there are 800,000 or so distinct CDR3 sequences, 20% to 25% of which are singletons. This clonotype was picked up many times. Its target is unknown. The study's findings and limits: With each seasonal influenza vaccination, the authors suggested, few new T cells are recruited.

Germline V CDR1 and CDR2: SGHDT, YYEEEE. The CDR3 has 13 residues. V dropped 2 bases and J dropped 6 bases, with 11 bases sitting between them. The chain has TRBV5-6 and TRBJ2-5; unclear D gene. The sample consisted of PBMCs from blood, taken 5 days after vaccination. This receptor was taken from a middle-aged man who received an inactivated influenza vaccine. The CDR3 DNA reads TGTGCCAGCAGCTTCACCACCTCGAAGACCCAGTACTTC. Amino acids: CASSFTTSKTQYF.